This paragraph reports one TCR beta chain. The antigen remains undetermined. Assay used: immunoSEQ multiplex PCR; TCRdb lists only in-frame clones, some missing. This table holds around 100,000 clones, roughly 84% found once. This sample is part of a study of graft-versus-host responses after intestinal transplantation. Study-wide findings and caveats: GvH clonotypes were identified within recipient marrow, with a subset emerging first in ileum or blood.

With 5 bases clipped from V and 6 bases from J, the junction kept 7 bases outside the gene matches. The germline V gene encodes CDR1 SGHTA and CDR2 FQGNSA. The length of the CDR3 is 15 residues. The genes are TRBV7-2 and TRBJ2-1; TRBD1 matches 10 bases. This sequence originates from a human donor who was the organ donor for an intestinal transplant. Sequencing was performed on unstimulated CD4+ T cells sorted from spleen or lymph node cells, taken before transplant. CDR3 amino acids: CASSAGQGSPNEQFF. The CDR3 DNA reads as TGTGCCAGCAGCGCGGGACAGGGGAGCCCCAATGAGCAGTTCTTC.